The sample holds a few counts of the clone carrying this T cell receptor beta chain. Its matching antigen is unknown. TCRdb re-derived calls from the 5' RACE reads in MiXCR, one entry per CDR3 protein. Of about 250,000 distinct CDR3 sequences listed, 20% to 30% are singletons. This entry belongs to a study of CD8 T cells in ankylosing spondylitis. Study-level results: In ankylosing spondylitis patients, matched synovial fluid reportedly showed significant enrichment of disease-linked clones.

Germline V gives CDR1 ENHRY, CDR2 SYGVKD. The CDR3 totals 13 residues. V was trimmed by 4 bases and J by 4 bases, leaving 10 bases between them. This TCR came from a male donor with ankylosing spondylitis or in good health (not recorded which). This chain uses TRBV10-3 with TRBJ2-5; D is possibly TRBD1 (6 bases). The sequenced sample consisted of blood, either unsorted or a sorted T cell fraction (not recorded which). The CDR3 sequence is CAISGTGTETQYF. CDR3 sequence (DNA): TGTGCCATCAGTGGCACAGGGACAGAGACCCAGTACTTC.